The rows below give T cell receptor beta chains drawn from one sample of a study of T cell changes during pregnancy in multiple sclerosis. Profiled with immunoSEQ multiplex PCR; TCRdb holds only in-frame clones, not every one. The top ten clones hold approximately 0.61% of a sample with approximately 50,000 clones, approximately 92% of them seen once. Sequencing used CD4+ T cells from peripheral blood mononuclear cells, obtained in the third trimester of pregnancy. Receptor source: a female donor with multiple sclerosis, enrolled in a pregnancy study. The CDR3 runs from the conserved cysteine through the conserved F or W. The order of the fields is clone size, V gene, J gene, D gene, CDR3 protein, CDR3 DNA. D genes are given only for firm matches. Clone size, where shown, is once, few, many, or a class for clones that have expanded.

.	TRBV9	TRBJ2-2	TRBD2	CASSRDPRGLAGGIGELFF	TGTGCCAGCAGCCGCGACCCCCGAGGACTAGCGGGAGGTATCGGGGAGCTGTTTTTT
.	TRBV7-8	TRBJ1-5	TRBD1	CASSLALTGGRQPQHF	TGTGCCAGCAGCTTAGCCCTTACAGGGGGCAGACAGCCCCAGCATTTT
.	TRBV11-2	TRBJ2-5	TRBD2	CASSPGTSGSLRETQYF	TGTGCCAGCAGCCCCGGGACTAGCGGGAGCCTTCGGGAGACCCAGTACTTC
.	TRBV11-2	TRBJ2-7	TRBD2	CASSLSPLETSGRSYEQYF	TGTGCCAGCAGCCTAAGTCCCTTAGAGACTAGCGGGAGGTCCTACGAGCAGTACTTC
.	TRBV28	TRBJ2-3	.	CATGLGTDTQYF	TGTGCCACCGGACTCGGCACAGATACGCAGTATTTT
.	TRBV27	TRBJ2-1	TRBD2	CASSPGTSASHNEQFF	TGTGCCAGCAGCCCCGGGACTAGCGCCAGCCACAATGAGCAGTTCTTC
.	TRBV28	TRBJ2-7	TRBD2	CASSPRLAGDYEQYF	TGTGCCAGCAGTCCCCGACTAGCGGGAGACTACGAGCAGTACTTC
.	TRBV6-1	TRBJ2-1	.	CASSEQGRFSYNEQFF	TGTGCCAGCAGTGAGCAGGGGAGATTTTCCTACAATGAGCAGTTCTTC
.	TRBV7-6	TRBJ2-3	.	CASSFGQSDTQYF	TGTGCCAGCAGCTTTGGCCAATCAGATACGCAGTATTTT
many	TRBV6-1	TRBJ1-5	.	CASTAAGGSQPQHF	TGTGCCAGCACCGCGGCTGGGGGGAGTCAGCCCCAGCATTTT
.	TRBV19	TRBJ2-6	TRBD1	CASSLRGQAISGANVLTF	TGTGCCAGTAGTCTTAGGGGACAGGCCATCTCTGGGGCCAACGTCCTGACTTTC
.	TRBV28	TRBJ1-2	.	CASSSGDYGYTF	TGTGCCAGCAGTTCAGGGGACTATGGCTACACCTTC
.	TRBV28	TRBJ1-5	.	CASGRQGPSNQPQHF	TGTGCCAGCGGGCGCCAGGGCCCCAGCAATCAGCCCCAGCATTTT
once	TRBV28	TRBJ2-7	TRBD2	CASSSPVAGALLSYEQYF	TGTGCCAGCAGTTCCCCCGTTGCGGGAGCATTGTTATCCTACGAGCAGTACTTC
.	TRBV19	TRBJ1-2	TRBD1	CASRTGPYGYTF	TGTGCCAGTAGGACAGGGCCGTATGGCTACACCTTC
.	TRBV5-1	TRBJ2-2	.	CASSLQAGNTGELFF	TGCGCCAGCAGCTTGCAGGCGGGGAACACCGGGGAGCTGTTTTTT
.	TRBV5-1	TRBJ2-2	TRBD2	CATQLAGDWTGELFF	TGCGCCACCCAACTAGCGGGAGATTGGACCGGGGAGCTGTTTTTT
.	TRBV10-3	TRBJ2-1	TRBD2	CAISESRTSYNEQFF	TGTGCCATCAGTGAGTCCAGGACTAGCTACAATGAGCAGTTCTTC
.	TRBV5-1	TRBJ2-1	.	CASSLGLEAEQFF	TGCGCCAGCAGCTTGGGACTAGAAGCTGAGCAGTTCTTC
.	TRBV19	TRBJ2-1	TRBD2	CASSVAGAIDEQFF	TGTGCCAGTAGCGTAGCGGGAGCTATCGATGAGCAGTTCTTC
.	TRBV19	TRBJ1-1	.	CASSTKGQGKFTEAFF	TGTGCCAGTAGCACAAAGGGGCAGGGAAAGTTCACTGAAGCTTTCTTT
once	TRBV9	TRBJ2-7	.	CASSVRGGEQYF	TGTGCCAGCAGCGTTAGAGGGGGCGAGCAGTACTTC
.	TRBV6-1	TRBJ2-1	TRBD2	CASQGTSLKHNEQFF	TGTGCCAGCCAAGGGACTAGCCTAAAACACAATGAGCAGTTCTTC
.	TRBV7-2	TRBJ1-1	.	CASSLGAGNTEAFF	TGTGCCAGCAGCTTAGGGGCAGGGAACACTGAAGCTTTCTTT
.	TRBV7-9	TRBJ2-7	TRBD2	CASSLRDYPYEQYF	TGTGCCAGCAGCCTCCGGGACTACCCCTACGAGCAGTACTTC
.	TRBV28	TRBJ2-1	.	CASSLGAEGWVSSYNEQFF	TGTGCCAGCAGTTTGGGGGCCGAAGGTTGGGTAAGCTCCTACAATGAGCAGTTCTTC
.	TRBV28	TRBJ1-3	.	CASGGWGNRVGNTIYF	TGTGCCAGCGGGGGATGGGGCAACAGGGTTGGAAACACCATATATTTT
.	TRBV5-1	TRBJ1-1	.	CASSPNNPMNTEAFF	TGCGCCAGCAGCCCGAACAACCCCATGAACACTGAAGCTTTCTTT
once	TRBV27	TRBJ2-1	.	CASSLSGAPGEQFF	TGTGCCAGCAGTTTATCCGGCGCCCCGGGTGAGCAGTTCTTC
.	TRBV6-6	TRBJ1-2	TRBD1	CASSHGQGGDDGYTF	TGTGCCAGCAGTCACGGACAGGGAGGGGACGATGGCTACACCTTC
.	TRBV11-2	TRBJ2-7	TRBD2	CASSPEGLSNYEQYF	TGTGCCAGCAGCCCAGAGGGACTATCCAATTACGAGCAGTACTTC
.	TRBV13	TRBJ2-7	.	CASSSPKEVADGINEQYF	TGTGCCAGCAGCTCCCCAAAGGAGGTAGCGGATGGTATCAACGAGCAGTACTTC
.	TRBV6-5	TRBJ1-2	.	CASSGRGILYGYTF	TGTGCCAGCAGCGGACGGGGGATCCTCTATGGCTACACCTTC
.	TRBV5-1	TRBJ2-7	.	CASSFEGEQYF	TGCGCCAGCAGCTTTGAGGGTGAGCAGTACTTC
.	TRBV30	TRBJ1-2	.	CAWSPQGKGYGYTF	TGTGCCTGGAGCCCCCAGGGGAAGGGCTATGGCTACACCTTC
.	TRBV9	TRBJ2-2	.	CASSVTQGSSTGELFF	TGTGCCAGCAGCGTAACGCAGGGCTCGAGCACCGGGGAGCTGTTTTTT
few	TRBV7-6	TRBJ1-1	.	CASSPTGGELTEAFF	TGTGCCAGCAGCCCTACCGGGGGGGAGTTGACTGAAGCTTTCTTT
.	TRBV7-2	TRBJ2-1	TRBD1	CASSLAGQGAFEQFF	TGTGCCAGCAGCTTAGCTGGACAGGGGGCTTTCGAGCAGTTCTTC
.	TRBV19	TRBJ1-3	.	CASRSTGSSGNTIYF	TGTGCCAGTAGGTCCACAGGGTCTTCTGGAAACACCATATATTTT
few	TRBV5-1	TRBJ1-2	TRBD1	CASSLAGTGGGYTF	TGCGCCAGCAGCTTGGCCGGGACAGGGGGAGGCTACACCTTC
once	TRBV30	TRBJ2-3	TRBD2	CAWKVGGASTDTQYF	TGTGCCTGGAAGGTGGGAGGGGCTAGCACAGATACGCAGTATTTT
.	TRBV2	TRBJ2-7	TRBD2	CASSEVEPSGDYEQYF	TGTGCCAGCAGTGAAGTTGAGCCTAGCGGAGACTACGAGCAGTACTTC
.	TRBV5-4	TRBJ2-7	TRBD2	CASSPGGSEQYF	TGTGCCAGCAGCCCCGGGGGGTCCGAGCAGTACTTC
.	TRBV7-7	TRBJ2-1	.	CASSPRGTSYNEQFF	TGTGCTAGCAGCCCACGGGGGACCTCCTACAATGAGCAGTTCTTC
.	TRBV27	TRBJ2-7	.	CASKGTVSYEQYF	TGTGCCAGCAAAGGGACTGTGTCCTACGAGCAGTACTTC
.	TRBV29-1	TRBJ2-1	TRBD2	CSEVGTGGGYNEQFF	TGCAGCGAAGTAGGCACGGGAGGGGGATACAATGAGCAGTTCTTC
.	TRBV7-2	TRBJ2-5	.	CASSPYREETQYF	TGTGCCAGCAGCCCTTACAGGGAAGAGACCCAGTACTTC
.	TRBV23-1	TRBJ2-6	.	CASSQSRNFGANVLTF	TGCGCCAGCAGTCAGTCGAGGAACTTTGGGGCCAACGTCCTGACTTTC
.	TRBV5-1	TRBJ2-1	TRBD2	CASSLGLADPYNEQFF	TGCGCCAGCAGCTTGGGACTAGCGGACCCCTACAATGAGCAGTTCTTC
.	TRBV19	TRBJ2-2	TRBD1	CASRRLRDRGTGELFF	TGTGCCAGTAGGAGACTCCGGGACAGGGGTACCGGGGAGCTGTTTTTT
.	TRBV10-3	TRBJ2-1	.	CAIRVERSNEQFF	TGTGCCATCAGGGTGGAGAGGTCGAATGAGCAGTTCTTC
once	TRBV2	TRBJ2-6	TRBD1	CASKTGVFSGANVLTF	TGTGCCAGCAAAACAGGGGTCTTCTCTGGGGCCAACGTCCTGACTTTC
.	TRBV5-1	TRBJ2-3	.	CASSLEGVKGSTDTQYF	TGCGCCAGCAGCTTGGAGGGTGTTAAGGGGAGCACAGATACGCAGTATTTT